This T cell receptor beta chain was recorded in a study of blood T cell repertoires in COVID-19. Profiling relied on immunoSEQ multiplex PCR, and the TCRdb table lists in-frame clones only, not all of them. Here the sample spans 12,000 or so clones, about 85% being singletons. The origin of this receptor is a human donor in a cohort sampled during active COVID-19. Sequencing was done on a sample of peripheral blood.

The DNA of the CDR3 is TGTGCCAGCAGCCAGGACCCTAGCGGGGGTCAAGAGACCCAGTACTTC. Translation gives CASSQDPSGGQETQYF. The chain is built from TRBV4-2 and TRBJ2-5, with 10 bases aligning to TRBD2. The CDR3 runs to 16 residues. The J segment lost 2 bases and the V segment lost 3 bases, leaving 6 bases of the junction unmatched. Germline V gene sequence: CDR1 LGHNA, CDR2 YNFKEQ.